The 22 T cell receptor beta chains below come from one sample, sequenced in a study of blood T cell repertoires in COVID-19. The method was immunoSEQ multiplex PCR; TCRdb's version includes in-frame clones alone and lacks a portion of them. Among approximately 230,000 clones listed, approximately 90% were seen once. Sample: PBMCs or T cells enriched from blood (not recorded which). These receptors came from a woman in her 30s who had recovered from COVID-19.

The J gene is TRBJ2-3, the V gene TRBV3-1 (or the pseudogene TRBV3-2); 11 bases are shared with TRBD1. This CDR3 is built from 18 residues. With V trimmed by 3 bases and J by 4 bases, 12 bases remained unmatched. CDR1 is LGHDT, CDR2 YNNKEL, per germline (reference sequence). In nucleotides, the CDR3 is TGTGCCAGCAGCCAGTTCTTAGCGGACAGGGGGCCTTCAGATACGCAGTATTTT. Protein product: CASSQFLADRGPSDTQYF.

The V call is TRBV30, the J call TRBJ2-3; a weak D match, TRBD2 (5 bases). Deletions cut 1 base from V and 2 bases from J, with 7 bases between. This CDR3 has 13 amino acids. Germline CDR1 is GTSNPN and CDR2 is SVGIG (reference sequence). CDR3 in amino acids: CAWSGRLTDTQYF. The CDR3 coding sequence is TGTGCCTGGAGTGGGAGGCTCACAGATACGCAGTATTTT.

The genes are TRBV18 and TRBJ2-5; TRBD1 aligns across 8 bases. Germline V gene sequence: CDR1 KGHSH, CDR2 LQKENI. V lost 4 bases to trimming and J lost 3 bases; unmatched junction nucleotides: 7. This CDR3 comprises 15 residues. DNA for the CDR3: TGTGCCAGCTCACAAGGACAGGGAATAGAAGAGACCCAGTACTTC. Translation gives CASSQGQGIEETQYF.

V is TRBV19 and J is TRBJ2-1; TRBD2 agrees at 9 bases. Looked up from germline, CDR1 is LNHDA and CDR2 is SQIVND (reference sequence). The CDR3 loop spans 14 amino acids. With V trimmed by 5 bases and J by 4 bases, 3 bases remained unmatched. The CDR3 bases are TGTGCCAGTAGTGGGCTAGCGGGGTACAATGAGCAGTTCTTC. Translating gives CASSGLAGYNEQFF.

The chain uses TRBV5-1 and TRBJ2-2, with no clear D. Trimming shortened V by 0 bases and J by 5 bases, and 5 bases separated the two germline ends. The CDR3 is 13 residues long. Germline V gene sequence: CDR1 SGHRS, CDR2 YFSETQ. CDR3 residues: CASSLGETGELFF. The DNA of the CDR3 is TGCGCCAGCAGCTTGGGCGAGACCGGGGAGCTGTTTTTT. The variable domain in full, completed from reference TRBV5-1 and TRBJ2-2, reads KAGVTQTPRYLIKTRGQQVTLSCSPISGHRSVSWYQQTPGQGLQFLFEYFSETQRNKGNFPGRFSGRQFSNSRSEMNVSTLELGDSALYLCASSLGETGELFFGEGSRLTVL.

This chain uses TRBV19 with TRBJ1-1; perhaps TRBD1 as D (5 bases). This CDR3 region has 11 residues. In germline, CDR1 is LNHDA, CDR2 SQIVND (reference sequence). V lost 3 bases and J lost 8, with 7 bases in between. For the CDR3, the DNA is TGTGCCAGTAGTATGACAGCAGAAGCTTTCTTT. This gives the protein CASSMTAEAFF.

The chain uses TRBV4-3 and TRBJ2-1, with D maybe TRBD1 (6 bases). The CDR3 is made up of 18 amino acids. V lost 0 bases and J lost 3, with 18 bases in between. CDR1 is LGHNA, CDR2 YSLEER, per germline. CDR3 residues: CASSQDWLAGVFYNEQFF. Here the CDR3 DNA reads TGCGCCAGCAGCCAAGATTGGCTTGCAGGGGTATTCTACAATGAGCAGTTCTTC.

The V call is TRBV28, the J call TRBJ1-2; TRBD1 agrees at 8 bases. Germline V gene lookup returns CDR1 MDHEN and CDR2 SYDVKM. The CDR3 consists of 15 residues. V trimming: 5 bases; J trimming: 7 bases; junction bases outside the gene matches: 12. This CDR3 is CASSGMAGGPRGYTF. The CDR3 coding sequence is TGTGCCAGCAGTGGAATGGCAGGGGGCCCTCGTGGCTACACCTTC.

The J gene is TRBJ1-2, the V gene TRBV5-6; 9 bases line up with TRBD1. The CDR3 contains 12 residues. V trimming: 4 bases; J trimming: 10 bases; junction bases outside the gene matches: 5. Germline values: CDR1 SGHDT, CDR2 YYEEEE. For the CDR3, the DNA is TGTGCCAGCAGCCCCGGGACAGGGAACTACACCTTC. Its protein product is CASSPGTGNYTF.

This clone was detected only a few times. The chain is built from TRBV28 and TRBJ1-2; tentatively, D is TRBD1 (6 bases). The germline CDR1 and CDR2 sequences are MDHEN and SYDVKM. V dropped 7 bases and J dropped 0 bases, with 18 bases sitting between them. CDR3 size: 16 residues. In nucleotides, the CDR3 is TGTGCCAGCACGTTACTAGGGGGAGCATCTAACTATGGCTACACCTTC. The encoded protein is CASTLLGGASNYGYTF.

The rearrangement joins TRBV9 to TRBJ2-7, with 7 bases lining up with TRBD2. Germline CDR1 reads SGDLS; CDR2 reads YYNGEE. V shed 0 bases, J shed 0 bases, and the junction held 3 bases outside the gene matches. The CDR3 is 15 residues long. The CDR3 DNA sequence: TGTGCCAGCAGCGTAGGGGGGGGAGACTCCTACGAGCAGTACTTC. It encodes CASSVGGGDSYEQYF.

This chain uses TRBV7-9 with TRBJ1-1, with D possibly matching TRBD1 (5 bases). Germline V lookup: CDR1 SEHNR, CDR2 FQNEAQ (reference sequence). The CDR3 sequence is 14 residues long. V shed 6 bases and J shed 5 bases, with 16 bases lying between them. The CDR3: CASSQGREGTEAFF. The CDR3 DNA reads as TGTGCCAGCAGTCAGGGCAGGGAAGGGACTGAAGCTTTCTTT.

V and J are TRBV7-3 and TRBJ2-3, with 7 bases lining up with TRBD2. Trimming took 1 base from V and 6 from J; bases not matched to a gene: 13. Germline V gene sequence: CDR1 SGHTA, CDR2 FQGTGA. This CDR3 has 17 residues. CDR3 in amino acids: CASSLSGGRYGGDTQYF. In DNA form, the CDR3 reads TGTGCCAGCAGCTTAAGTGGCGGGAGATACGGTGGGGATACGCAGTATTTT.

The chain is built from TRBV27 and TRBJ2-2, with TRBD1 matching 11 bases. The CDR3 is 18 residues long. Germline values: CDR1 MNHEY, CDR2 SMNVEV (reference sequence). With V trimmed by 5 bases and J by 4 bases, 12 bases remained unmatched. The CDR3 DNA is TGTGCCAGCAGTATTAAATACTCCGGGACAGGGGGCACCGGGGAGCTGTTTTTT. Translated, it gives CASSIKYSGTGGTGELFF.

This chain links TRBV19 with TRBJ1-1; D not certain. Germline V CDR1 and CDR2: LNHDA, SQIVND (reference sequence). Trimming shortened V by 4 bases and J by 6 bases, and 21 bases separated the two germline ends. The CDR3 loop spans 16 amino acids. The chain's CDR3 is CASSTGGSQAWAEAFF. The CDR3 nucleotides read TGTGCCAGTAGTACCGGAGGCTCCCAGGCATGGGCTGAAGCTTTCTTT.

J is TRBJ2-2 and V is TRBV6-2 or TRBV6-3, with D unclear. The CDR3 totals 15 residues. Per the germline V gene, CDR1 is MNHEY and CDR2 is SVGEGT. Trimming left V 6 bases short and J 0 bases short, with 11 bases between. The CDR3 sequence: CASSPTVPNTGELFF. For the CDR3, the DNA is TGTGCCAGCAGCCCAACGGTCCCGAACACCGGGGAGCTGTTTTTT.

The genes are TRBV28 and TRBJ1-6; TRBD1 matches at 7 bases. The CDR3 loop spans 16 amino acids. Germline CDR1 MDHEN, CDR2 SYDVKM. The ends lost 3 bases at V and 7 bases at J; junction bases unmatched: 9. The CDR3 DNA is TGTGCCAGCAGTTTCATTGGACAGGAGCCCAATTCACCCCTCCACTTT. Encoded protein: CASSFIGQEPNSPLHF.

This clone has only one observation. The V and J genes are TRBV19 and TRBJ2-1, with 12 bases fitting TRBD2. V lost 5 bases to trimming and J lost 5 bases; unmatched junction nucleotides: 7. This CDR3 is built from 16 residues. Germline V gene sequence: CDR1 LNHDA, CDR2 SQIVND (reference sequence). The CDR3 bases are TGTGCCAGTAGTTTCGGACTAGCGGGACGGCACAATGAGCAGTTCTTC. It codes for CASSFGLAGRHNEQFF.

This chain connects TRBV6-5 to TRBJ1-1, with a possible D match to TRBD1 (6 bases). Per the germline V gene, CDR1 is MNHEY and CDR2 is SVGAGI. This CDR3 is 12 amino acids long. Trimming removed 8 bases at V and 7 bases at J, with 14 bases between. As DNA, the CDR3 is TGTGCCAGCGAACAACAGGGTTATGAAGCTTTCTTT. Amino acids: CASEQQGYEAFF.

J is TRBJ2-2 and V is TRBV7-9; TRBD1 aligns across 9 bases. The trim removed 5 bases at V and 6 bases at J, leaving 7 bases unmatched. Germline CDR1 is SEHNR and CDR2 is FQNEAQ (reference sequence). The CDR3 extends over 15 amino acids. The CDR3 loop is CASSQTGGVPGELFF. The CDR3 nucleotides are TGTGCCAGCAGCCAGACAGGGGGGGTGCCCGGGGAGCTGTTTTTT.

The chain recombines TRBV19 with TRBJ2-6, with 7 bases lining up with TRBD1. Unmatched junction bases numbered 12, after V lost 9 bases and J lost 7 bases. This CDR3 is built from 15 residues. Germline V gene lookup returns CDR1 LNHDA and CDR2 SQIVND (reference sequence). The CDR3 coding sequence is TGTGCCAGCGCCGGTCCGGGACAGTACGCCAACGTCCTGACTTTC. Its translation is CASAGPGQYANVLTF.

The rearrangement uses TRBV7-3 and TRBJ2-5; 12 nucleotides line up with TRBD2. V lost 4 bases and J lost 1; bases outside the gene matches: 4. The germline V gene has CDR1 SGHTA and CDR2 FQGTGA. The CDR3 has 16 residues. In nucleotides, the CDR3 is TGTGCCAGCAGCTCCGGACTAGCGGGAATCCAAGAGACCCAGTACTTC. Translating gives CASSSGLAGIQETQYF. Full variable domain (rest looked up from reference TRBV7-3 and TRBJ2-5): GAGVSQTPSNKVTEKGKYVELRCDPISGHTALYWYRQSLGQGPEFLIYFQGTGAADDSGLPNDRFFAVRPEGSVSTLKIQRTERGDSAVYLCASSSGLAGIQETQYFGPGTRLLVL.